This is a list of T cell receptor beta chains from one sample in a study of early T cells in non-severe SARS-CoV-2 infection. From the 5' RACE reads, TCRdb called clonotypes with MiXCR, one entry per CDR3 protein. The sample yields about 59,000 distinct CDR3 sequences, around 14% seen once. The sample was whole blood, taken at baseline. These receptors all come from an adult who was a healthcare worker with PCR-confirmed SARS-CoV-2 infection or an uninfected control (not recorded which). Each CDR3 is given without its conserved first and last residue. The D gene is left open where the match is weak.

v_call,d_call,j_call,cdr3_aa
TRBV28,TRBD1,TRBJ2-7,ASSLSPNRQGSSYEQY
TRBV11-2,-,TRBJ2-2,ASSFMAGNTGELF
TRBV20-1,TRBD2,TRBJ2-3,SARASGIGSDTQY
TRBV11-2,TRBD1,TRBJ1-2,ASSSTEGGSLSQNYGYT
TRBV29-1,-,TRBJ1-1,SVERGKYTEAF
TRBV19,-,TRBJ2-3,ASTEYSTDTQY
TRBV7-9,TRBD1,TRBJ2-7,ASSGTGPYEQY
TRBV18,TRBD2,TRBJ2-1,ASSPTSGGAINEQF
TRBV24-1,-,TRBJ2-1,ATSDQLFGKQF
TRBV2,-,TRBJ2-2,ASSHTGTKNTGELF
TRBV6-6,-,TRBJ2-7,ASSYAAPYEQY
TRBV7-6,TRBD1,TRBJ1-1,ASSFSTGMDTEAF
TRBV10-1,TRBD2,TRBJ2-7,ASSESAGRLAGEARSLLLAEQY
TRBV4-2,-,TRBJ1-6,ASSQPHGQGDNSPLH
TRBV19,TRBD2,TRBJ2-7,ASSASGAGTYEQY
TRBV10-2,-,TRBJ2-1,ASGEGRQF
TRBV7-9,TRBD1,TRBJ1-1,ASSPGTGGKTEAF
TRBV20-1,TRBD2,TRBJ2-1,SAGGEASGYNEQF
TRBV27,-,TRBJ1-2,ASRRGGGYT
TRBV5-5,-,TRBJ2-2,ASSSLRGAFTGELF
TRBV6-1,-,TRBJ2-3,ASSGRGSGLRDTQY
TRBV5-1,-,TRBJ1-2,ASSFEARTNYGYT
TRBV10-3,-,TRBJ1-2,ATHGGVDYGYT
TRBV3-1,-,TRBJ2-1,ASSQDSRPHNEQF
TRBV10-3,-,TRBJ2-5,AISGRNQETQY
TRBV6-6,-,TRBJ2-4,ASSQFFGGKNIQY
TRBV14,-,TRBJ2-7,ASSQIQGEAYEQY
TRBV7-2,-,TRBJ1-1,ASSLDEDSYTEAF
TRBV7-8,TRBD1,TRBJ1-6,ASSLGDSNNSPLH
TRBV2,TRBD1,TRBJ2-7,ASVGTDYEQY
TRBV4-2,-,TRBJ2-7,ASSQVGEQY
TRBV19,-,TRBJ1-2,ASTDRSYGYT
TRBV21-1,-,TRBJ2-7,ASRRQGIGEQY